This TCR beta chain originates from a study of cytomegalovirus exposure and HLA in healthy donors. Points from the study as a whole: A list of 164 TCR beta chains associated with cytomegalovirus was given.

The PCR employed 60 Vbeta primers together with 13 Jbeta primers. Authors' analysis steps: Approximately 11 million of tens of millions of unique TCR beta chains were shared, per a later count. Clones were sequenced by immunoSEQ multiplex PCR, and TCRdb holds only the in-frame ones, with some missing. For V, J and clone size, that table is used; D and trimming come from the DNA. The data contain 65,000 to 90,000 clones, over 60% of them seen just once; the ten biggest clones take up roughly 4.2%. In its sample, this clone was seen once. Its specificity is not known. V lost 4 bases and J lost 5, with 14 bases in between. CDR1 and CDR2 (germline): MNHNS, SASEGT. This CDR3 has 14 residues.

The sequenced sample was PBMCs. The clonotype was recovered from a man in his sixties in good health and CMV-seronegative. The gene calls are TRBV6-1 and TRBJ1-1; D is perhaps TRBD1 (6 bases). CDR3 loop: CASSVRGGETEAFF. The CDR3 DNA follows: TGTGCCAGCAGTGTAAGGGGGGGTGAGACTGAAGCTTTCTTT.